This T cell receptor (beta chain) was identified in a study of blood T cell repertoires in COVID-19. Study-wide background: Collection of acute and convalescent COVID-19 samples took place in the United States, Italy and Spain. In each case, the material was cDNA or gDNA derived from T cells, B-cell-depleted T cells, or PBMCs.

As originally analysed: Reference gene primer amplification gave estimated nucleated cell counts. Repertoires were generated with immunoSEQ multiplex PCR, while TCRdb's copy carries only in-frame clones and drops some. D and trimming were read from the DNA, whereas the V and J calls and clone size are those reported in that table. Among about 110,000 clones listed, 80% were seen once. This CDR3 contains 14 residues. V was cut by 2 bases and J by 4 bases, with 9 bases left in between. This TCR came from a human donor in a cohort sampled during active or convalescent COVID-19. V gene TRBV23-1 combines with J gene TRBJ2-1; D unclear. TRBV23-1 belongs to the ORF category, with a function that is uncertain. Input material: peripheral blood. Written as DNA, the CDR3 is TGCGCCAGCAGTCAACCCGACACGTACAATGAGCAGTTCTTC. It specifies CASSQPDTYNEQFF.